The clone carrying this TCR beta chain was counted a few times. V was cut by 1 base and J by 8 bases, with 8 bases left in between. This CDR3 region has 12 residues. Looked up from germline, CDR1 is GTSNPN and CDR2 is SVGIG (reference sequence). This specimen comes from a study of beta chain features in type 1 diabetes. Reverse transcription of all isolated RNA meant that expressed TCRB transcripts were sequenced. The assay was immunoSEQ multiplex PCR, and TCRdb's table has in-frame clones only and misses some. Of about 350,000 clones listed, about 19% are singletons. J is TRBJ2-2 and V is TRBV30, with TRBD2 as a possible D gene (5 bases). The specimen sequenced was naive CD4+ T cells from blood. This clonotype originated in a woman younger than 30 in good health. The CDR3 here is CAWSGLPGELFF. The CDR3 region has the DNA TGTGCCTGGAGTGGACTACCGGGGGAGCTGTTTTTT.